This TCR beta chain was found in a study of neoadjuvant nivolumab and ipilimumab in lung cancer. Looking at the study overall: Patients got nivolumab 3 mg/kg on days 1, 15 and 29; combination added ipilimumab 1 mg/kg day 1. Points from the study as a whole: TCR richness and clonality were higher in tumors than adjacent uninvolved lung.

The repertoire was sequenced with immunoSEQ multiplex PCR; TCRdb's copy has only in-frame clones and lacks some. The profile shows tens of thousands of clones, 90% of them singletons. V lost 4 bases and J lost 5; bases outside the gene matches: 2. Germline V gene sequence: CDR1 MNHEY, CDR2 SVGAGI. CDR3 length equals 14 residues. For this clone: As yet, its antigen is unknown.

The specimen comprised peripheral blood, sampled after neoadjuvant nivolumab, alone or with ipilimumab, at or shortly before surgery. This receptor was taken from an adult with non-small cell lung cancer. This chain joins TRBV6-5 and TRBJ1-4; 9 nucleotides align to TRBD1. The CDR3 reads CASSFGQGNEKLFF. CDR3 nucleotides: TGTGCCAGCAGTTTCGGACAGGGGAATGAAAAACTGTTTTTT.